These 32 T cell receptor beta chains were sequenced from one sample in a study of blood T cell repertoires in COVID-19. Here immunoSEQ multiplex PCR was the method, and the copy in TCRdb shows in-frame clones only, minus some. The top ten hold roughly 14% of the sample, which has about 150,000 clones, 80% to 90% seen once. The sample was peripheral blood. These receptors all stem from a woman in her thirties or forties with acute or convalescent COVID-19.

This chain uses TRBV5-4 with TRBJ1-5; D gene ambiguous. Germline V gene data show CDR1 as SGHNT and CDR2 as YYREEE (reference sequence). This CDR3 has 14 amino acids. V shed 5 bases and J shed 1 base, with 10 bases lying between them. DNA of the CDR3: TGTGCCAGCAGTAATAGGGAGAGCAATCAGCCCCAGCATTTT. This gives the protein CASSNRESNQPQHF.

The V and J genes are TRBV19 and TRBJ2-7; 9 bases match TRBD1. V was clipped by 5 bases and J by 4 bases; unmatched bases: 6. CDR3 size: 14 residues. The germline gives CDR1 LNHDA, CDR2 SQIVND (reference sequence). CDR3 protein: CASSVYRGPYEQYF. The CDR3 bases are TGTGCCAGTAGTGTCTACAGGGGGCCTTACGAGCAGTACTTC.

V usage is TRBV27 and J usage is TRBJ2-1; 11 bases map to TRBD2. The CDR3 has 16 amino acids. With V trimmed by 7 bases and J by 7 bases, 12 bases remained unmatched. Germline CDR1 is MNHEY and CDR2 is SMNVEV (reference sequence). The CDR3 bases are TGTGCCAGCACCAAAAGGTTAGCGGGGGGGCCGAATGAGCAGTTCTTC. Translating it yields CASTKRLAGGPNEQFF.

The V call is TRBV11-2, the J call TRBJ2-1; D might be TRBD2 (5 bases). Germline V gives CDR1 SGHAT, CDR2 FQNNGV. The CDR3 loop spans 11 amino acids. Trimming pared 10 bases from V and 2 bases from J, leaving 6 bases between. CDR3 DNA sequence: TGTGCCATCGGGGCCTACAATGAGCAGTTCTTC. It specifies CAIGAYNEQFF. Supplemented by reference TRBV11-2 and TRBJ2-1, the full variable domain reads EAGVAQSPRYKIIEKRQSVAFWCNPISGHATLYWYQQILGQGPKLLIQFQNNGVVDDSQLPKDRFSAERLKGVDSTLKIQPAKLEDSAVYLCAIGAYNEQFFGPGTRLTVL.

The rearrangement joins TRBV27 to TRBJ2-2; D ambiguous. Trimming shortened V by 6 bases and J by 0 bases, and 14 bases separated the two germline ends. Germline V gene sequence: CDR1 MNHEY, CDR2 SMNVEV (reference sequence). The length of the CDR3 is 16 residues. DNA for the CDR3: TGTGCCAGCAGAGCTGTAGGCGGAACGAACACCGGGGAGCTGTTTTTT. Its protein is CASRAVGGTNTGELFF.

The rearrangement joins TRBV7-9 to TRBJ1-5; 8 bases are a match to TRBD1. Germline assignment: CDR1 SEHNR and CDR2 FQNEAQ (reference sequence). CDR3 length equals 17 residues. The junction had 6 bases not matched to a gene; V was cut back by 1 base and J by 1 base. CDR3 residues: CASSLGTGFRSNQPQHF. The CDR3 coding sequence is TGTGCCAGCAGCTTAGGGACAGGGTTTAGAAGCAATCAGCCCCAGCATTTT.

This rearrangement joins TRBV19 to TRBJ1-1, with TRBD1 as a possible D gene (5 bases). CDR1 and CDR2 from the germline V gene are LNHDA and SQIVND (reference sequence). The CDR3 loop spans 14 amino acids. V was shortened by 2 bases and J by 4 bases, with 11 bases between the two germline ends. This CDR3 reads CASSIPLGRTEAFF. The CDR3 DNA reads TGTGCCAGTAGTATACCGCTGGGGCGCACTGAAGCTTTCTTT.

In DNA form, the CDR3 reads TGCAGTGCTTGTGACAGCGGGAGCGGGGACAATGAGCAGTTCTTC. Its protein is CSACDSGSGDNEQFF. The V gene is TRBV20-1, the J gene TRBJ2-1; 8 nucleotides match TRBD2. V shed 5 bases and J 5 bases; nucleotides not matched to a gene: 11. Germline values: CDR1 DFQATT, CDR2 SNEGSKA (reference sequence). The CDR3 runs to 15 residues.

This clone was seen only once. The J gene is TRBJ1-1, the V gene TRBV10-2, with TRBD1 identical over 7 bases. CDR1 WSHSY and CDR2 SAAADI come from the germline V gene. Trimming took 0 bases from V and 11 from J; bases not matched to a gene: 9. The length of the CDR3 is 14 residues. The CDR3 sequence: CASSESKRGRKAFF. In DNA, the CDR3 is TGCGCCAGCAGTGAGTCGAAGAGGGGGCGGAAGGCTTTCTTT.

This clone has only one observation. The rearrangement joins TRBV9 to TRBJ2-2, with 7 nucleotides matching TRBD1. The CDR3 length is 16 residues. Losses at the gene ends were 7 bases for V and 2 bases for J; bases not matched to a gene: 11. Germline loops: CDR1 SGDLS, CDR2 YYNGEE. This chain's CDR3 is CASARQGDRNTGELFF. Written as DNA, the CDR3 is TGTGCCAGCGCGCGGCAGGGGGACCGAAACACCGGGGAGCTGTTTTTT.

The chain has TRBV9 and TRBJ2-7; 10 bases map to TRBD1. This CDR3 spans 15 amino acids. Germline CDR1 reads SGDLS; CDR2 reads YYNGEE. J lost 5 bases, V lost 4 bases, and 9 bases had no gene match. CDR3 sequence reads: CASSSGGGTGDEQYF. The CDR3 DNA follows: TGTGCCAGCAGCTCTGGAGGGGGGACAGGGGACGAGCAGTACTTC. Full variable domain (remainder filled in from reference TRBV9 and TRBJ2-7): DSGVTQTPKHLITATGQRVTLRCSPRSGDLSVYWYQQSLDQGLQFLIQYYNGEERAKGNILERFSAQQFPDLHSELNLSSLELGDSALYFCASSSGGGTGDEQYFGPGTRLTVT.

The sample holds a few counts of this clone. The rearrangement joins TRBV12-3 or TRBV12-4 to TRBJ1-1, with D possibly matching TRBD1 (6 bases). V was pared by 1 base and J by 3 bases, with 6 bases between. CDR3 length: 13 amino acids. The CDR3 region is CASSLDRDTEAFF. CDR3 coding DNA: TGTGCCAGCAGTTTAGACAGGGACACTGAAGCTTTCTTT.

This rearrangement joins TRBV9 to TRBJ1-6; D is perhaps TRBD1 (6 bases). Germline V lookup: CDR1 SGDLS, CDR2 YYNGEE. This CDR3 comprises 14 residues. Trimming took off 3 bases at V and 13 bases at J, with 17 bases between the two ends. The CDR3: CASSAQTGPEPLHF. The CDR3 DNA reads TGTGCCAGCAGCGCCCAGACAGGCCCCGAGCCCCTCCACTTT.

This clone was seen a few times. The chain combines TRBV27 with TRBJ1-6; D uncertain. From germline, CDR1 is MNHEY and CDR2 SMNVEV (reference sequence). V shed 0 bases and J shed 3 bases, with 9 bases lying between them. This CDR3 is 16 amino acids long. The CDR3 DNA reads as TGTGCCAGCAGTTTATCAGGGAGGCTCTATAATTCACCCCTCCACTTT. Translating gives CASSLSGRLYNSPLHF.

The J gene is TRBJ2-7, the V gene TRBV20-1; D is perhaps TRBD1 (6 bases). Germline V gene sequence: CDR1 DFQATT, CDR2 SNEGSKA (reference sequence). This CDR3 spans 17 amino acids. Between the trimmed V and J ends, which lost 3 bases and 0 bases, there was a span of 21 bases. The CDR3 loop reads CSASSLWSDRSSYEQYF. Written as DNA, the CDR3 is TGCAGTGCTAGTTCTTTGTGGTCCGACAGGAGCTCCTACGAGCAGTACTTC.

V gene TRBV21-1 combines with J gene TRBJ1-1; TRBD1, the D gene given by the table, was not confirmed from the DNA. TRBV21-1 is a pseudogene. The CDR3 runs 15 residues. CDR3 in amino acids: CASSTDREVGTEAFF. The CDR3 region has the DNA TGTGCCAGCAGCACCGACAGGGAAGTTGGCACTGAAGCTTTCTTT.

J is TRBJ2-3 and V is TRBV13, with a weak D call TRBD2 (5 bases). Deletions cut 3 bases from V and 2 bases from J, with 6 bases between. The CDR3 totals 13 residues. In germline, CDR1 is PRHDT, CDR2 FYEKMQ (reference sequence). The CDR3: CASSFRDTDTQYF. For the CDR3, the DNA is TGTGCCAGCAGCTTTCGGGACACAGATACGCAGTATTTT.

The chain employs TRBV2 and TRBJ2-1, with 14 bases fitting TRBD2. The CDR3 sequence is 17 residues long. The V gene end was trimmed by 6 bases and the J gene end by 9 bases; junction bases not matched to a gene: 13. CDR1 is SNHLY and CDR2 is FYNNEI in the germline V gene. The CDR3 DNA sequence: TGTGCCAGCAGGGCAGCACCGAGACTAGCGGGAGGGGCTGAGCAGTTCTTC. Translation gives CASRAAPRLAGGAEQFF.

The V and J genes are TRBV24-1 and TRBJ2-1; 14 bases map to TRBD2. Germline CDR1 is KGHDR and CDR2 is SFDVKD. The length of the CDR3 is 16 residues. The ends lost 4 bases at V and 6 bases at J; junction bases unmatched: 4. The CDR3, as DNA: TGTGCCACCAGTGAGTCGGGACTAGCGGGGGTCAATGAGCAGTTCTTC. Translated: CATSESGLAGVNEQFF.

The V call is TRBV9, the J call TRBJ1-1; 7 nucleotides line up with TRBD1. The CDR3 extends over 13 amino acids. The germline gives CDR1 SGDLS, CDR2 YYNGEE. V gave up 0 bases and J gave up 5 bases; unmatched junction bases: 1. Here the CDR3 DNA reads TGTGCCAGCAGCGTAGAGGGGGCGACTGAAGCTTTCTTT. Its protein is CASSVEGATEAFF.

V and J are TRBV3-1 (or the pseudogene TRBV3-2) and TRBJ2-7; 9 nucleotides line up with TRBD2. CDR1 is LGHDT, CDR2 YNNKEL, per germline (reference sequence). This CDR3 contains 17 residues. The trim removed 1 base at V and 3 bases at J, leaving 10 bases unmatched. The CDR3 loop is CASSQGIPGTSIYEQYF. DNA of the CDR3: TGTGCCAGCAGCCAAGGGATTCCCGGGACTAGCATCTACGAGCAGTACTTC.

This clone was found once. V gene TRBV2 combines with J gene TRBJ2-2, with D perhaps matching TRBD2 (6 bases). From germline, CDR1 is SNHLY and CDR2 FYNNEI. The V end lost 1 base, the J end lost 2 bases, and 14 bases lay between the germline ends. The CDR3 contains 17 residues. Here the CDR3 DNA reads TGTGCCAGCAGTGAAGGGGGACTGGCAAAAAACACCGGGGAGCTGTTTTTT. Protein sequence: CASSEGGLAKNTGELFF.

The rearrangement uses TRBV5-6 and TRBJ2-7, with 8 positions matching TRBD1. The CDR3 is made up of 16 amino acids. V lost 4 bases, J lost 1 base, and 10 bases stayed unmatched. Germline assignment: CDR1 SGHDT and CDR2 YYEEEE. Here the CDR3 reads CASSKGQGLSSYEQYF. The CDR3 DNA sequence: TGTGCCAGCAGCAAAGGACAGGGATTAAGTTCCTACGAGCAGTACTTC.

This CDR3 reads CASSLDESRNEQFF. In nucleotides, the CDR3 is TGTGCCAGCAGTTTAGATGAGTCGAGGAATGAGCAGTTCTTC. The chain uses TRBV28 and TRBJ2-1; no reliable D call. CDR1 and CDR2 (germline): MDHEN, SYDVKM. V lost 2 bases, J lost 7 bases, and 12 bases lay in between. This CDR3 is built from 14 residues.

The rearrangement uses TRBV15 and TRBJ2-3; 11 bases fit TRBD1. In germline, CDR1 is LNHNV, CDR2 YYDKDF (reference sequence). The CDR3 sequence is 17 residues long. The trim removed 0 bases at V and 2 bases at J, leaving 4 bases unmatched. The CDR3 nucleotides are TGTGCCACCAGCAGAGAGGACAGGGGGCCCAACACAGATACGCAGTATTTT. This codes for CATSREDRGPNTDTQYF.

This chain uses TRBV7-9 with TRBJ1-1; D is possibly TRBD1 (5 bases). The CDR3 totals 14 residues. Per the germline V gene, CDR1 is SEHNR and CDR2 is FQNEAQ (reference sequence). The V and J ends lost 5 bases and 10 bases respectively, with 20 bases between them. In nucleotides, the CDR3 is TGTGCCAGCAGCCCCAATTGGGGGGAACAAGGAGCTTTCTTT. It yields the protein CASSPNWGEQGAFF.

The V and J genes are TRBV15 and TRBJ2-7; 8 positions agree with TRBD1. Trimming at V came to 1 base and at J to 3 bases, leaving 2 bases not matched to a gene. CDR1 and CDR2 from the germline V gene are LNHNV and YYDKDF (reference sequence). CDR3 length: 14 residues. CDR3 nucleotide sequence: TGTGCCACCAGCAGAGGACAGGGGAACTACGAGCAGTACTTC. It translates to CATSRGQGNYEQYF. Full variable domain (rest looked up from reference TRBV15 and TRBJ2-7): DAMVIQNPRYQVTQFGKPVTLSCSQTLNHNVMYWYQQKSSQAPKLLFHYYDKDFNNEADTPDNFQSRRPNTSFCFLDIRSPGLGDTAMYLCATSRGQGNYEQYFGPGTRLTVT.

CDR3 in amino acids: CASRQGQGLNTEAFF. Here the CDR3 DNA reads TGTGCCAGCAGACAAGGACAGGGGTTGAACACTGAAGCTTTCTTT. The rearrangement joins TRBV6-7 to TRBJ1-1; 9 bases are shared with TRBD1. TRBV6-7 is flagged as an ORF with uncertain function. The CDR3 loop spans 15 amino acids. The junction had 5 bases not matched to a gene; V was cut back by 6 bases and J by 0 bases.

The chain couples TRBV5-5 to TRBJ1-4; D ambiguous. Germline CDR1 and CDR2: SGHKS and YYEKEE (reference sequence). CDR3 length: 16 residues. Trimming pared 4 bases from V and 3 bases from J, leaving 16 bases between. Here the CDR3 DNA reads TGTGCCAGCAGCCCAAGGCAGTTCGGGGCTAATGAAAAACTGTTTTTT. Its protein product is CASSPRQFGANEKLFF.

The chain carries TRBV24-1 and TRBJ2-5, with 8 positions matching TRBD2. The CDR3 runs to 15 residues. The trim removed 6 bases at V and 4 bases at J, leaving 9 bases unmatched. Germline CDR1 KGHDR, CDR2 SFDVKD. CDR3 protein: CATSNPETSAETQYF. The CDR3 nucleotides are TGTGCCACCAGTAATCCCGAGACTAGCGCAGAGACCCAGTACTTC.

The gene calls are TRBV2 and TRBJ1-4; TRBD1 agrees at 7 bases. The germline gives CDR1 SNHLY, CDR2 FYNNEI. With 3 bases clipped from V and 4 bases from J, the junction kept 8 bases outside the gene matches. The CDR3 contains 16 residues. This chain's CDR3 is CASSDLGGQLNEKLFF. The CDR3 bases are TGTGCCAGCAGTGATTTAGGGGGACAGCTTAATGAAAAACTGTTTTTT. The entire variable domain, with the rest obtained from reference TRBV2 and TRBJ1-4, is as follows: EPEVTQTPSHQVTQMGQEVILRCVPISNHLYFYWYRQILGQKVEFLVSFYNNEISEKSEIFDDQFSVERPDGSNFTLKIRSTKLEDSAMYFCASSDLGGQLNEKLFFGSGTQLSVL.

This chain uses TRBV11-2 with TRBJ2-7; the D is unclear. Trimming took 1 base from V and 3 from J, leaving 16 bases between them. Germline values: CDR1 SGHAT, CDR2 FQNNGV. This CDR3 is built from 16 residues. DNA of the CDR3: TGTGCCAGCAGCTTAGTTTCGGGTTTCATCGGCTACGAGCAGTACTTC. This sequence encodes CASSLVSGFIGYEQYF.